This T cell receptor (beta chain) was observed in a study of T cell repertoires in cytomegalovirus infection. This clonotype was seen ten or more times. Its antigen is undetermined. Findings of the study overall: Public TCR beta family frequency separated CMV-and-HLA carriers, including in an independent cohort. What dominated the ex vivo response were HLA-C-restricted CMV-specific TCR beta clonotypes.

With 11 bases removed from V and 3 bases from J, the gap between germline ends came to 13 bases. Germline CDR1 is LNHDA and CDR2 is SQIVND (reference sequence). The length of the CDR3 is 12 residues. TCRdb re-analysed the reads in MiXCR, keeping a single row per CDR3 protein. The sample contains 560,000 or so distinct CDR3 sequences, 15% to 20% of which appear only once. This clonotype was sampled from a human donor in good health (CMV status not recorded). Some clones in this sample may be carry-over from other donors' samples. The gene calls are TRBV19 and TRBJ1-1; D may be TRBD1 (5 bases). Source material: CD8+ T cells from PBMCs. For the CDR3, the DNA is TGTGCCTCCCAGGGCCAGGACACTGAAGCTTTCTTT. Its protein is CASQGQDTEAFF.